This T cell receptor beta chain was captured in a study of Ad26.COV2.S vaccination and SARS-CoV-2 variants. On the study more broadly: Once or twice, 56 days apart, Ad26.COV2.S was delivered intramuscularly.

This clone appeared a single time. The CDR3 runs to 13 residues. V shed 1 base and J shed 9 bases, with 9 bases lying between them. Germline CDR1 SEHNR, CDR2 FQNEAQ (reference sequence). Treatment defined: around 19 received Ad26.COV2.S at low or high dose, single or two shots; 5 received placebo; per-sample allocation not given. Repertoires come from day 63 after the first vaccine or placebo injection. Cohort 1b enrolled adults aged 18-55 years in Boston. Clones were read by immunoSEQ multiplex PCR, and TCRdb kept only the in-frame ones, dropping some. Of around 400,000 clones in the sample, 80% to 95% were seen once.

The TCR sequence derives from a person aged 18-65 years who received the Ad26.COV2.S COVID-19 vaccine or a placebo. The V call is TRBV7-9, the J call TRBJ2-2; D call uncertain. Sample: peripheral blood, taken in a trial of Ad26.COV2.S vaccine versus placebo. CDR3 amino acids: CASSLGDFRELFF. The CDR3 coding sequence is TGTGCCAGCAGCTTAGGCGACTTTCGGGAGCTGTTTTTT. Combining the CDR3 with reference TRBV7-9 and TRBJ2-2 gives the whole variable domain DTGVSQNPRHKITKRGQNVTFRCDPISEHNRLYWYRQTLGQGPEFLTYFQNEAQLEKSRLLSDRFSAERPKGSFSTLEIQRTEQGDSAMYLCASSLGDFRELFFGEGSRLTVL.